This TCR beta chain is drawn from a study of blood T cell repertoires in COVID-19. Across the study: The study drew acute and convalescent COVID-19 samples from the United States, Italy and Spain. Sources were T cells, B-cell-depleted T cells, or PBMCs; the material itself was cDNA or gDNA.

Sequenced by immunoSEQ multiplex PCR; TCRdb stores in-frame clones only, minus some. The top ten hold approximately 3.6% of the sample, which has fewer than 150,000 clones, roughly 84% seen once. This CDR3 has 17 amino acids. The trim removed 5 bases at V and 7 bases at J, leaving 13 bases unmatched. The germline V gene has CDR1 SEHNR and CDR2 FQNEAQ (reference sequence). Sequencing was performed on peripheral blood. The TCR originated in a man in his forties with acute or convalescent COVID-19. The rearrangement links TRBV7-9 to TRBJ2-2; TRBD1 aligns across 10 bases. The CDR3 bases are TGTGCCAGCAGCCAAAACACCGGGACAGGGGAAGGCGGGGAGCTGTTTTTT. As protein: CASSQNTGTGEGGELFF.